The 18 T cell receptor beta chains in this list originate from one sample, sequenced in a study of T cell repertoires in cytomegalovirus infection. These receptors lack a known antigen. TCRdb re-called the reads with MiXCR, one entry per CDR3 protein. The table has about 34,000 distinct CDR3 sequences, approximately 52% seen once; the top ten hold 75% to 95%. The sequenced sample was CD8+ T cells from cultured PBMCs, obtained from culture after CMV antigen stimulation. These receptors were obtained from a human donor in good health (CMV status not recorded). Some clones in this sample may be carry-over from other donors' samples.

The V gene is TRBV7-2, the J gene TRBJ2-5, with 7 nucleotides matching TRBD1. CDR3 length equals 14 residues. V was clipped by 4 bases and J by 5 bases; unmatched bases: 7. Germline lookup yields CDR1 SGHTA and CDR2 FQGNSA. The CDR3 reads CASSSTGAYETQYF. In DNA, the CDR3 is TGTGCCAGCAGCTCCACAGGGGCTTATGAGACCCAGTACTTC.

The chain has TRBV12-3 or TRBV12-4 and TRBJ1-2; the D gene is possibly TRBD1 (6 bases). The CDR3 totals 18 residues. V was pared by 5 bases and J by 6 bases, with 28 bases between. CDR3 in DNA: TGTGCCAGCAGTCTGACTACCGCCCGACTACGGGACAAGCATGGCTACACCTTC. Protein: CASSLTTARLRDKHGYTF.

The chain is built from TRBV7-9 and TRBJ1-2; D is unclear. V gave up 5 bases and J gave up 6 bases, with 13 bases separating them. From germline, CDR1 is SEHNR and CDR2 FQNEAQ (reference sequence). This CDR3 is built from 13 residues. The CDR3 coding sequence is TGTGCCAGCAGCGTCGGGCAGCAAGATGGCTACACCTTC. Its translation: CASSVGQQDGYTF.

This clonotype was picked up a small number of times. CDR3 sequence reads: CASSLTTQPQHF. The CDR3, as DNA: TGTGCCAGCAGCTTAACCACCCAGCCCCAGCATTTT. The genes are TRBV7-8 and TRBJ1-5; D remains unclear. The V end was cut by 2 bases, the J end by 7 bases, with 6 bases between. This CDR3 has 12 amino acids. Looked up from germline, CDR1 is SGHVS and CDR2 is FQNEAQ.

Worth noting for this clonotype: A much larger clone differs by one base, so this may be a read error. The chain has TRBV6-2 or TRBV6-3 and TRBJ2-7; no firm D call. This CDR3 has 15 residues. V lost 5 bases, J lost 5 bases, and 19 bases lay in between. Germline CDR1 is MNHEY and CDR2 is SVGEGT. In nucleotides, the CDR3 is TGTGCCAGCAGTGAGTCGTACCCGTCAAGGCACGAGCAGTACTTC. It translates to CASSESYPSRHEQYF.

The chain recombines TRBV27 with TRBJ2-2; D not certain. Trimming shortened V by 3 bases and J by 4 bases, and 6 bases separated the two germline ends. Germline V gene data show CDR1 as MNHEY and CDR2 as SMNVEV (reference sequence). This CDR3 has 13 residues. Here the CDR3 reads CASSFKVTGELFF. CDR3 sequence (DNA): TGTGCCAGCAGTTTTAAGGTCACCGGGGAGCTGTTTTTT.

V and J are TRBV6-2 or TRBV6-3 and TRBJ2-7; 11 nucleotides line up with TRBD2. Trimming removed 0 bases from V and 1 base from J; junction bases left unmatched: 2. Germline V gene sequence: CDR1 MNHEY, CDR2 SVGEGT. The CDR3 loop spans 16 amino acids. CDR3 protein: CASSYSRLAGSYEQYF. The CDR3 coding sequence is TGTGCCAGCAGTTACTCTAGACTAGCGGGGTCCTACGAGCAGTACTTC.

The V call is TRBV7-3, the J call TRBJ2-3; TRBD2 agrees at 8 bases. V dropped 2 bases and J dropped 6; count of bases not matched to a gene: 7. The CDR3 has 15 residues. Looked up from germline, CDR1 is SGHTA and CDR2 is FQGTGA. The CDR3 region has the DNA TGTGCCAGCAGCTTATCGGGGGGGGCCGCCGATACGCAGTATTTT. Its protein is CASSLSGGAADTQYF.

This chain connects TRBV28 to TRBJ2-5; 12 nucleotides match TRBD2. Losses at the gene ends were 4 bases for V and 5 bases for J; bases not matched to a gene: 2. Germline CDR1 MDHEN, CDR2 SYDVKM. This CDR3 region has 14 residues. The chain's CDR3 is CASSSTSGRETQYF. The CDR3 coding sequence is TGTGCCAGCAGTTCAACTAGCGGGAGGGAGACCCAGTACTTC.

The chain links TRBV11-2 to TRBJ2-3; 12 nucleotides match TRBD2. Trimming took 5 bases from V and 3 from J; bases not matched to a gene: 9. The CDR3 has 17 amino acids. Per germline, CDR1 SGHAT and CDR2 FQNNGV. This CDR3 reads CASSPWTSGEGTDTQYF. For the CDR3, the DNA is TGTGCCAGCAGCCCATGGACTAGCGGGGAGGGGACAGATACGCAGTATTTT.

The rearrangement uses TRBV7-8 and TRBJ2-1; 9 bases are a match to TRBD2. V lost 5 bases, J lost 3 bases, and 8 bases stayed unmatched. The CDR3 length is 16 residues. Per germline, CDR1 SGHVS and CDR2 FQNEAQ. DNA of the CDR3: TGTGCCAGCAGCCCCGAACCTAGCGGGGTCTACAATGAGCAGTTCTTC. Translation: CASSPEPSGVYNEQFF.

V usage is TRBV25-1 and J usage is TRBJ1-1, with D uncertain. This CDR3 spans 15 amino acids. V gave up 7 bases and J gave up 0 bases, with 15 bases separating them. Germline V gene sequence: CDR1 MGHDK, CDR2 SYGVNS. As DNA, the CDR3 is TGTGCCAGCATTATATTTGCCCTCGTGAACACTGAAGCTTTCTTT. It translates to CASIIFALVNTEAFF.

The chain joins TRBV7-2 to TRBJ2-7; D is ambiguous. Trimming took 4 bases from V and 0 from J, leaving 10 bases between them. Germline lookup yields CDR1 SGHTA and CDR2 FQGNSA. CDR3 length: 14 amino acids. The CDR3: CASSSERNSYEQYF. DNA of the CDR3: TGTGCCAGCAGCTCCGAACGGAACTCCTACGAGCAGTACTTC.

V and J are TRBV6-5 and TRBJ2-2, with 10 bases fitting TRBD2. Trimming took 6 bases from V and 0 from J; bases not matched to a gene: 4. Germline CDR1 is MNHEY and CDR2 is SVGAGI. This CDR3 spans 16 amino acids. CDR3 coding DNA: TGTGCCAGCAGCCTAACTAGCGGGGCGAACACCGGGGAGCTGTTTTTT. Translation gives CASSLTSGANTGELFF.

This clonotype was counted only a few times. V usage is TRBV4-2 and J usage is TRBJ2-7, with 7 bases lining up with TRBD1. This CDR3 comprises 15 residues. V lost 1 base to trimming and J lost 7 bases; unmatched junction nucleotides: 10. Germline values: CDR1 LGHNA, CDR2 YNFKEQ. The CDR3 loop reads CASSQVRGLGKEQYF. The DNA for the CDR3 is TGTGCCAGCAGCCAAGTGAGGGGGCTAGGAAAAGAGCAGTACTTC.

The chain employs TRBV27 and TRBJ2-7, with TRBD1 matching 10 bases. The germline gives CDR1 MNHEY, CDR2 SMNVEV (reference sequence). Trimming removed 3 bases from V and 6 bases from J; junction bases left unmatched: 8. CDR3 length: 15 residues. CDR3 sequence reads: CASSLRDRGLSEQYF. As DNA, the CDR3 is TGTGCCAGCAGTTTGAGAGACAGGGGGCTTAGCGAGCAGTACTTC.

This clonotype was detected a few times. V usage is TRBV4-1 and J usage is TRBJ2-5, with 7 positions matching TRBD1. J lost 2 bases, V lost 3 bases, and 6 bases had no gene match. The germline gives CDR1 MGHRA, CDR2 YSYEKL. The CDR3 consists of 15 residues. This chain's CDR3 is CASSQSRQGQETQYF. The CDR3 DNA reads as TGCGCCAGCAGCCAGTCCCGACAGGGACAAGAGACCCAGTACTTC.

Only a few counts were recorded for this clonotype. The CDR3 sequence: CASTLVRLNGYTF. The CDR3 nucleotides read TGTGCCAGCACCTTAGTTCGTCTAAATGGCTACACCTTC. V is TRBV12-3 or TRBV12-4 and J is TRBJ1-2; the D is unclear. CDR3 length: 13 amino acids. V shed 7 bases and J shed 6 bases, with 15 bases lying between them.